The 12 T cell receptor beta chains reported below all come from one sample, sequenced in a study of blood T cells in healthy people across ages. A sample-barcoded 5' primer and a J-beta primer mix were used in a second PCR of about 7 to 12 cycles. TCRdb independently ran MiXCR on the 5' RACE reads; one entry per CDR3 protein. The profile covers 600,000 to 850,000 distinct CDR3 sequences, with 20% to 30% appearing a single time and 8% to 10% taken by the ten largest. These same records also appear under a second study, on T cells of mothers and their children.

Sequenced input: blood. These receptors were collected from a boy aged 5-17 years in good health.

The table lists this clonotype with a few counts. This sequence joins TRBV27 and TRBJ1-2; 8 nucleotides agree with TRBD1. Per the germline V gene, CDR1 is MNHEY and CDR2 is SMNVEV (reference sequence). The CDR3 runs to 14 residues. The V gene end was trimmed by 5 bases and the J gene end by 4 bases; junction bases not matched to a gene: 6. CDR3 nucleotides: TGTGCCAGCAGTCCCTTCGACAGGGGCTATGGCTACACCTTC. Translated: CASSPFDRGYGYTF.

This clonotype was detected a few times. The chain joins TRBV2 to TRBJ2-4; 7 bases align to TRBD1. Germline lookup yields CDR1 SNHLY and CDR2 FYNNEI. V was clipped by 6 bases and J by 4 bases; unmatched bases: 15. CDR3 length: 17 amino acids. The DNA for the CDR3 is TGTGCCAGCAGGGAACCCGGGCTCGGGGACAGTAAAAACATTCAGTACTTC. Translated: CASREPGLGDSKNIQYF.

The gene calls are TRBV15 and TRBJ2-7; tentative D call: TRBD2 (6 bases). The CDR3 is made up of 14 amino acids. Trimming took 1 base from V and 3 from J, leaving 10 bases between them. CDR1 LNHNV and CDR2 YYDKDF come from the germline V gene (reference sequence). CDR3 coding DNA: TGTGCCACCAGCAGAGGCGATAGCGGCTACGAGCAGTACTTC. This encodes CATSRGDSGYEQYF.

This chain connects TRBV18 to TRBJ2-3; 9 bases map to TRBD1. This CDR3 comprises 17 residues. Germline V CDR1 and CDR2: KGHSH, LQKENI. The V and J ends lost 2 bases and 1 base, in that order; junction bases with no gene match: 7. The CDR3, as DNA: TGTGCCAGCTCACCATCAGGGACAGGGTCAGGCACAGATACGCAGTATTTT. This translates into CASSPSGTGSGTDTQYF.

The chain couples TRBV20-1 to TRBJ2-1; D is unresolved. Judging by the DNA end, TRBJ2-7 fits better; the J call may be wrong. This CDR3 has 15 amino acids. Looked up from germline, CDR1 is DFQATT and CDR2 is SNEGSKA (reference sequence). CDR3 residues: CSARSLRTASYEQYF. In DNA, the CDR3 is TGCAGTGCTAGATCTCTCCGAACGGCCTCCTACGAGCAGTACTTC.

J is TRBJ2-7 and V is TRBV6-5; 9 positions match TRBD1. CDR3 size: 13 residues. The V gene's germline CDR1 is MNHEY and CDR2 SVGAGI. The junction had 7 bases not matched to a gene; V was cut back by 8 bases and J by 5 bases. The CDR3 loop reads CASRGQGIHEQYF. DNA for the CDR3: TGTGCCAGCCGCGGACAGGGGATCCACGAGCAGTACTTC.

The CDR3 DNA reads TGTGCCACCAGTGCTTGGGCTAGCGGCTTTTACGAGCAGTACTTC. Translated, it gives CATSAWASGFYEQYF. The chain couples TRBV24-1 to TRBJ2-7; 7 positions match TRBD2. The germline V gene encodes CDR1 KGHDR and CDR2 SFDVKD. CDR3 length: 15 amino acids. V shed 5 bases and J 4 bases; nucleotides not matched to a gene: 10.

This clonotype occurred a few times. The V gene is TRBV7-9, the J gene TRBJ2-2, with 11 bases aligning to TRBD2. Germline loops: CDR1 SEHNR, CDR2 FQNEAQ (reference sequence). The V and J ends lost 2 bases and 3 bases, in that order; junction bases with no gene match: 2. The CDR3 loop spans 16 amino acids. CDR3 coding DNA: TGTGCCAGCAGCTTAATACTAGCGGGGGACACCGGGGAGCTGTTTTTT. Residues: CASSLILAGDTGELFF.

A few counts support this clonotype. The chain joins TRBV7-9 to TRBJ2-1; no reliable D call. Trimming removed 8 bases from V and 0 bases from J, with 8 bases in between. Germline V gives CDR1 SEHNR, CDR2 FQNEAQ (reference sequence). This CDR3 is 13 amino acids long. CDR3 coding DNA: TGTGCCAGCCAACTGAGCTCCTACAATGAGCAGTTCTTC. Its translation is CASQLSSYNEQFF.

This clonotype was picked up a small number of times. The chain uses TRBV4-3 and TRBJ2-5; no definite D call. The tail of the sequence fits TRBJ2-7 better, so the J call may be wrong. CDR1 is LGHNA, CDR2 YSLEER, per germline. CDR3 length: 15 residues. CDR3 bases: TGCGCCAGCAGCCAAGATTTAAGGCTTCCCCACGAGCAGTACTTC. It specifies CASSQDLRLPHEQYF.

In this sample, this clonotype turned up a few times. The CDR3 DNA follows: TGCAGCGTTGAAGGGTCTTCCGCGATGGGAACAGATACGCAGTATTTT. It specifies CSVEGSSAMGTDTQYF. This chain connects TRBV29-1 to TRBJ2-3; no reliable D call. This CDR3 spans 16 amino acids. Trimming took off 1 base at V and 3 bases at J, with 17 bases between the two ends. Germline lookup yields CDR1 SQVTM and CDR2 ANQGSEA.

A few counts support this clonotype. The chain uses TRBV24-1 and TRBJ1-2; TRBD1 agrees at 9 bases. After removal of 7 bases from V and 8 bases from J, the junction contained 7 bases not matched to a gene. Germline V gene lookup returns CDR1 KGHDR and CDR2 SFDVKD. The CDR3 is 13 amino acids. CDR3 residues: CATSLGQGLGYTF. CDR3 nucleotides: TGTGCCACCAGCTTGGGACAGGGCCTCGGCTACACCTTC.